Listed below are T cell receptor beta chains from one sample, sequenced in a study of regulatory T cells in long-lasting Graves disease. TCRdb reanalysed the multiplex PCR reads using MiXCR and keeps one entry per CDR3 protein. The table has some 370,000 distinct CDR3 sequences, roughly 20% seen once; the top ten hold under 25%. The sequences come from peripheral blood mononuclear cells (PBMCs), collected when the disease was refractory, from a patient treated with antithyroid drugs. These receptors were taken from a female donor with Graves disease. Each CDR3 is given with its conserved first and last residue. A D gene is named only where the DNA matches it firmly. Only part of the rows carry a size: once, few, many, or a class if the clone is expanded.

>NA|many|TRBJ2-5|16|TRBV7-2
CASITSVGGVVETQYF
TGTGCCAGCATCACCTCGGTTGGGGGAGTTGTGGAGACCCAGTACTTC
>NA|many|TRBJ2-7|15|TRBV6-5
CASSYFAGKPYEQYF
TGTGCCAGCAGTTATTTTGCGGGGAAACCCTACGAGCAGTACTTC
>NA|many|TRBJ2-7|14|TRBV28
CASSPRDGSYEQYF
TGTGCCAGCAGTCCCCGGGACGGGTCCTACGAGCAGTACTTC
>TRBD2|NA|TRBJ2-7|15|TRBV6-2/TRBV6-3
CASSYRGTNMDEQYF
TGTGCCAGCAGTTACCGTGGGACTAACATGGACGAGCAGTACTTC
>TRBD1|many|TRBJ1-5|18|TRBV12-3/TRBV12-4
CASSLVGRGEFGNQPQHF
TGTGCCAGCAGTTTAGTCGGCAGGGGGGAGTTTGGCAATCAGCCCCAGCATTTT
>NA|NA|TRBJ2-7|15|TRBV20-1
CSARDMGGFTYEQYF
TGCAGTGCTAGAGATATGGGGGGTTTCACCTACGAGCAGTACTTC
>TRBD2|NA|TRBJ2-3|15|TRBV7-8
CASSFWRERSDTQYF
TGTGCCAGCAGCTTCTGGCGGGAGCGGTCAGATACGCAGTATTTT
>NA|NA|TRBJ1-4|15|TRBV5-1
CASSLGGATNEKLFF
TGCGCCAGCAGCTTGGGTGGGGCAACTAATGAAAAACTGTTTTTT
>NA|few|TRBJ2-2|15|TRBV5-1
CASRLGQANTGELFF
TGCGCCAGCAGGCTGGGACAAGCGAACACCGGGGAGCTGTTTTTT
>NA|many|TRBJ2-7|14|TRBV27
CASTRSPGIGEQYF
TGTGCCAGCACCCGTTCCCCCGGGATCGGCGAGCAGTACTTC
>TRBD2|few|TRBJ2-4|17|TRBV25-1
CASSELGVSGLANIQYF
TGTGCCAGCAGTGAACTCGGCGTCAGCGGACTAGCAAACATTCAGTACTTC
>TRBD1|few|TRBJ1-2|14|TRBV2
CASEHLDRNYGYTF
TGTGCCAGCGAACATCTGGACAGGAACTATGGCTACACCTTC
>TRBD1|many|TRBJ1-1|18|TRBV28
CASTLGTAPKNTDTEAFF
TGTGCCAGCACTTTAGGGACAGCTCCCAAAAATACGGACACTGAAGCTTTCTTT